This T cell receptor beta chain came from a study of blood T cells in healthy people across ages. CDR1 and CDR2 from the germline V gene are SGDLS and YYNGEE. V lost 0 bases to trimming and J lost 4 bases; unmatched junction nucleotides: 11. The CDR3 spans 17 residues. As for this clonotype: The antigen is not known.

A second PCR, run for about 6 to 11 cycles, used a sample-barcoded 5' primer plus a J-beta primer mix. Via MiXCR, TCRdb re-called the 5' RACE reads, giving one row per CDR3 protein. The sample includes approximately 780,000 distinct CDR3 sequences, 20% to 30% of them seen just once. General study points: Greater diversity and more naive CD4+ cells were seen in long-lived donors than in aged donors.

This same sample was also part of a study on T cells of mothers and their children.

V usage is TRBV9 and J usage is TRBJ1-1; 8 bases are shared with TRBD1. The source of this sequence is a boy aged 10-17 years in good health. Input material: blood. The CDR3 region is CASSVAASRGLGTEAFF. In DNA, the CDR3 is TGTGCCAGCAGCGTAGCGGCGTCCAGGGGGCTGGGCACTGAAGCTTTCTTT.